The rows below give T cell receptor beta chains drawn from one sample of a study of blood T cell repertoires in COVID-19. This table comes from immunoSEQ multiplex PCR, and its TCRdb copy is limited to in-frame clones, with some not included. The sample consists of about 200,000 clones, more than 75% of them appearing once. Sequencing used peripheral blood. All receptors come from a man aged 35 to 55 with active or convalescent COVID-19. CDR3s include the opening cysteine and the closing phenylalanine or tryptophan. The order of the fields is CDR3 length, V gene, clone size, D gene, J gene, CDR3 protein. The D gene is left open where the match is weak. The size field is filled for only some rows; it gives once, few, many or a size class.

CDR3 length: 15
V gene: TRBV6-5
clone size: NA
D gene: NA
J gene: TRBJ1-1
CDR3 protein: CASSPDSIMNTEAFF

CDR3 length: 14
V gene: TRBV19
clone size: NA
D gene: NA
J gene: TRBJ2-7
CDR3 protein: CASSIYSYSYEQYF

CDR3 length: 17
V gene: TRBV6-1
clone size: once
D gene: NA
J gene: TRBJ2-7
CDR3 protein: CASSEAGARTLAYEQYF

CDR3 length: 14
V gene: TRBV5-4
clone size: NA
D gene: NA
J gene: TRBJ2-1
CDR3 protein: CASSLAERGDEQFF

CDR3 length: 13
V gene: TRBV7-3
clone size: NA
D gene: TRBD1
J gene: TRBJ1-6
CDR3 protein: CASSARQGTPLHF

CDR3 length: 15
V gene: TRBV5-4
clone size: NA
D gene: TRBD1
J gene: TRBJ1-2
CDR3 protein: CASSLGLGQGDGYTF

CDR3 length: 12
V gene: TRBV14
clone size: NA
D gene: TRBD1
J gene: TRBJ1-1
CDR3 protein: CASSRDRVTAFF

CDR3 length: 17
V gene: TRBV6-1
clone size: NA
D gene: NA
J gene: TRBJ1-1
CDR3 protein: CASSEYERGHTNTEAFF

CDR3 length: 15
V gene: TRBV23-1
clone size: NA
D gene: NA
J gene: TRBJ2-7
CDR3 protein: CASSLGWQGNYEQYF

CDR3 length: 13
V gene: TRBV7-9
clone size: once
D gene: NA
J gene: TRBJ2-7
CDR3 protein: CASSPRGSHEQYF